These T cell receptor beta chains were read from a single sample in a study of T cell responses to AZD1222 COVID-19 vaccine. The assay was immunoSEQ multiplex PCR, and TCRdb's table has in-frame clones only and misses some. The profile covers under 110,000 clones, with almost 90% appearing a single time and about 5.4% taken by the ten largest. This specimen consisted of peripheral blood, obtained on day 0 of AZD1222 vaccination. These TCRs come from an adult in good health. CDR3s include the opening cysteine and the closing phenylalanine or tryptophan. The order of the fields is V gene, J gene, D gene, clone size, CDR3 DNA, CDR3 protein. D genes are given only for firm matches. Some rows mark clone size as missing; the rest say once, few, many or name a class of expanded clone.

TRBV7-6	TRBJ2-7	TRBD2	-	TGTGCCAGCAGCTTAGTGACTAGCGGGAGGGCCTACGAGCAGTACTTC	CASSLVTSGRAYEQYF
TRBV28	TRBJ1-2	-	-	TGTGCCAGCAGTCCCCCGAATAGGGACGGCTACACCTTC	CASSPPNRDGYTF
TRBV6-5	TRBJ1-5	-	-	TGTGCCAGCAGTTCCTTCTACAGCCGCAATCAGCCCCAGCATTTT	CASSSFYSRNQPQHF
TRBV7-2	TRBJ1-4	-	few	TGTGCCAGCAGCTTCTACTCAGGTCTACTTAATGAAAAACTGTTTTTT	CASSFYSGLLNEKLFF
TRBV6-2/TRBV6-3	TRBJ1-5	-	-	TGTGCCAGCAGTACCGCTAGGAATCAGCCCCAGCATTTT	CASSTARNQPQHF
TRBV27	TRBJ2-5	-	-	TGTGCCAGCAGCCGCGGTAGACCCCGAGAGACCCAGTACTTC	CASSRGRPRETQYF
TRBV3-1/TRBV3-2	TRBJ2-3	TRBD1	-	TGTGCCAGCAGCCTCCGGGACAGGGAGGATACGCAGTATTTT	CASSLRDREDTQYF
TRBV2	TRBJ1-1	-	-	TGTGCCAGCAGTTTATACAGAGAAGCTTTCTTT	CASSLYREAFF
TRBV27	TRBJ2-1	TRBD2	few	TGTGCCAGCAGTTTACTAGCGGGAGGCCTTAACAATGAGCAGTTCTTC	CASSLLAGGLNNEQFF
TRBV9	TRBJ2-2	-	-	TGTGCCAGCAGCGTAGAATGGGTAGGGGAGCTGTTTTTT	CASSVEWVGELFF
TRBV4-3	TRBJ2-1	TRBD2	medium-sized	TGCGCCAGCAGCCAAGATTCAAAAGCGGGAAAAGAGTTCTTC	CASSQDSKAGKEFF
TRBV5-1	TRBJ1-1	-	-	TGCGCCAGCAGGACAGTCATGAACACTGAAGCTTTCTTT	CASRTVMNTEAFF
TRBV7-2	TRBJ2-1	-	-	TGTGCCAGCAGCACCCAGAGAAATGAGCAGTTCTTC	CASSTQRNEQFF
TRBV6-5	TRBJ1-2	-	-	TGTGCCAGCAGTATGGGCGGGCACTATGGCTACACCTTC	CASSMGGHYGYTF
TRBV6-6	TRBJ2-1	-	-	TGTGCCAGCAGTACCGGGCCCGGGGCCTACAATGAGCAGTTCTTC	CASSTGPGAYNEQFF
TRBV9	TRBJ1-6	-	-	TGTGCCAGCAGCGTAGCGGCTGAAAGCTCCTATAATTCACCCCTCCACTTT	CASSVAAESSYNSPLHF
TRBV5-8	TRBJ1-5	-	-	TGTGCCAGCAGCCCTCAGGGGTATAATCAGCCCCAGCATTTT	CASSPQGYNQPQHF
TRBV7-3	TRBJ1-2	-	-	TGTGCCAGCAGCTTAACGGGCCCCAGGGACTACTATGGCTACACCTTC	CASSLTGPRDYYGYTF
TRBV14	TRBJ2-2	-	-	TGTGCCAGCAGCCCCATGGGGGCCGACACCGGGGAGCTGTTTTTT	CASSPMGADTGELFF
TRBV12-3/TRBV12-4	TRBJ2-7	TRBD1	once	TGTGCCAGCAGGCAGGGGGCCTGGGAGCAGTACTTC	CASRQGAWEQYF
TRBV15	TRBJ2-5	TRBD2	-	TGTGCCACCAGCAGAGATCGGAGTAGCGGGATGAGAGAGACCCAGTACTTC	CATSRDRSSGMRETQYF
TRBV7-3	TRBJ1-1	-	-	TGTGCCAGCAGCTCCCGGGCGGAGTCTGAAGCTTTCTTT	CASSSRAESEAFF
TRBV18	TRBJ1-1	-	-	TGTGCCAGCTCACCACCGGGGGGTAGTGACACTGAAGCTTTCTTT	CASSPPGGSDTEAFF
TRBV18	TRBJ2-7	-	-	TGTGCCAGCTCACCGGAATCCCACGAGCAGTACTTC	CASSPESHEQYF
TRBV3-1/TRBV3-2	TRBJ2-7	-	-	TGTGCCAGCAGCCAAGTGCTTGTCAGGTCCTACGAGCAGTACTTC	CASSQVLVRSYEQYF
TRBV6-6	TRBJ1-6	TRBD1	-	TGTGCCATGTCTACAGGGGATTCACCCCTCCACTTT	CAMSTGDSPLHF
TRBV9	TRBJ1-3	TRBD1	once	TGTGCCAGCAGCCCCAGGACAGGGCTTACTGGAAACACCATATATTTT	CASSPRTGLTGNTIYF
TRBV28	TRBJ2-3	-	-	TGTGCCAGCAGTTTAGGCGACAGGACCACAGATACGCAGTATTTT	CASSLGDRTTDTQYF
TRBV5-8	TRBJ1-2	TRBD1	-	TGTGCCAGCAGCTCGGGACAGGGGAACTATGGCTACACCTTC	CASSSGQGNYGYTF
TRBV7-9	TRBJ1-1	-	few	TGTGCCAGCAGCAAAGAAAGGGGATCCACTGAAGCTTTCTTT	CASSKERGSTEAFF
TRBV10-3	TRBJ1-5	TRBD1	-	TGTGCCATCAGTCCGGACAGGGGTAGCAATCAGCCCCAGCATTTT	CAISPDRGSNQPQHF
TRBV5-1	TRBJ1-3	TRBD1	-	TGCGCCAGCAGCATAGGACAGGGTGTCGGCTCTGGAAACACCATATATTTT	CASSIGQGVGSGNTIYF
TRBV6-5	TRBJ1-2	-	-	TGTGCCAGCAGCGTCGGGGTTAACTATGGCTACACCTTC	CASSVGVNYGYTF
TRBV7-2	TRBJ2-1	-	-	TGTGCCAGCAGCTTAGAGTATGAGCAGTTCTTC	CASSLEYEQFF
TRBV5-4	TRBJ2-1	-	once	TGTGCCAGCAGCCCTTCGGGGAGAGCTTACAATGAGCAGTTCTTC	CASSPSGRAYNEQFF
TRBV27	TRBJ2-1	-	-	TGTGCCAGCGGACTCCGGGACTTTGACAATGAGCAGTTCTTC	CASGLRDFDNEQFF
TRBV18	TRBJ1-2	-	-	TGTGCCAGCTCACCTTCCCCCTGGAGTGGCTACACCTTC	CASSPSPWSGYTF
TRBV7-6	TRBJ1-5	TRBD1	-	TGTGCCAGCAGTCCCGGGACAGGGAATCAGCCCCAGCATTTT	CASSPGTGNQPQHF